This T cell receptor (beta chain) derives from a study of human T cells and chemical hapten exposure. TCRdb reprocessed the RACE reads with MiXCR, giving one entry per CDR3 protein. The table shows 190,000 or so distinct CDR3 sequences, with almost 30% occurring only once. Documented time point: pre-sensitization, week 0. The treatment was: therapeutic diphenylcyclopropenone sensitization with weekly scalp DPC. The length of the CDR3 is 15 residues. V lost 6 bases and J lost 8; bases outside the gene matches: 10. The chain has TRBV12-3 or TRBV12-4 and TRBJ1-5; 10 bases agree with TRBD1. The sequencing used whole blood, collected in connection with sensitization to the hapten diphenylcyclopropenone (DPC). The sequence came from a young woman with alopecia areata. Some clones in this sample may be carry-over from other donors' samples. Written as DNA, the CDR3 is TGTGCCAGCAGGCTTGGGACAGGGGAAGGGAAGCCCCAGCATTTT. It specifies CASRLGTGEGKPQHF.